The 20 T cell receptor beta chains below were found in one sample sequenced in a study of T cell responses to AZD1222 COVID-19 vaccine. Method: immunoSEQ multiplex PCR; TCRdb's copy keeps in-frame clones and lacks some. The sample carries around 130,000 clones, roughly 93% recorded once. This sample comprised peripheral blood, obtained on day 0 of AZD1222 vaccination. Receptors were obtained from an adult in good health.

This rearrangement joins TRBV5-4 to TRBJ2-7; 8 nucleotides match TRBD1. V was pared by 2 bases and J by 0 bases, with 4 bases of the junction left unmatched. Germline V lookup: CDR1 SGHNT, CDR2 YYREEE (reference sequence). The CDR3 totals 15 residues. The CDR3 DNA reads TGTGCCAGCAGCTTCGGCACAGGGGGCTCCTACGAGCAGTACTTC. Its translation: CASSFGTGGSYEQYF.

The chain combines TRBV6-2 or TRBV6-3 with TRBJ1-1, with D possibly being TRBD1 (5 bases). The length of the CDR3 is 15 residues. Per the germline V gene, CDR1 is MNHEY and CDR2 is SVGEGT. V lost 4 bases and J lost 4, with 16 bases in between. CDR3 in amino acids: CASSSAGVDSTEAFF. The CDR3 DNA sequence: TGTGCCAGCAGTTCCGCGGGGGTAGACAGCACTGAAGCTTTCTTT.

This rearrangement joins TRBV29-1 to TRBJ2-7; 10 bases line up with TRBD1. CDR1 SQVTM and CDR2 ANQGSEA come from the germline V gene. V gave up 4 bases and J gave up 3 bases; unmatched junction bases: 3. The CDR3 is 13 residues long. The CDR3 nucleotides are TGCAGCGTTGGGACAGGGGGGTTCTACGAGCAGTACTTC. It is translated as CSVGTGGFYEQYF.

This clone was counted a single time. This sequence joins TRBV5-3 and TRBJ2-3; 11 bases agree with TRBD2. TRBV5-3 belongs to the ORF category, with a function that is uncertain. The junction had 28 bases not matched to a gene; V was cut back by 3 bases and J by 4 bases. The CDR3 totals 23 residues. Here the CDR3 DNA reads TGTGCCAGAAGCTCGAATTTCTATACTTTAGCGGGAGGGCCACATGGAACACCAGATACGCAGTATTTT. Amino acid sequence: CARSSNFYTLAGGPHGTPDTQYF.

In this sample, this clone turned up once. The chain has TRBV29-1 and TRBJ1-1, with 8 bases that match TRBD1. Looked up from germline, CDR1 is SQVTM and CDR2 is ANQGSEA. The V gene end was trimmed by 6 bases and the J gene end by 3 bases; junction bases not matched to a gene: 6. The CDR3 consists of 13 residues. In DNA form, the CDR3 reads TGCAGCGTGAGAGGACAGGGTTACACTGAAGCTTTCTTT. Residues: CSVRGQGYTEAFF.

The genes are TRBV5-1 and TRBJ2-1; D is unresolved. The CDR3 is made up of 12 amino acids. The germline gives CDR1 SGHRS, CDR2 YFSETQ. Trimming pared 0 bases from V and 9 bases from J, leaving 7 bases between. The CDR3 coding sequence is TGCGCCAGCAGCTTGGGCCCGAGTGAGCAGTTCTTC. It encodes CASSLGPSEQFF.

DNA for the CDR3: TGTGCCAGCAGCCCTCAGGGATCCATGAACACTGAAGCTTTCTTT. This codes for CASSPQGSMNTEAFF. The chain uses TRBV9 and TRBJ1-1; possible D gene TRBD1, 5 bases. V was cut by 4 bases and J by 0 bases, with 13 bases left in between. Germline V gives CDR1 SGDLS, CDR2 YYNGEE. The CDR3 loop spans 15 amino acids.

This rearrangement joins TRBV9 to TRBJ1-3; maybe TRBD1 (6 bases). CDR1 SGDLS and CDR2 YYNGEE come from the germline V gene. The CDR3 runs to 11 residues. The V end was cut by 7 bases, the J end by 4 bases, with 6 bases between. The CDR3 is CASGQGNTIYF. CDR3 nucleotides: TGTGCCAGCGGACAGGGAAACACCATATATTTT. Looking up the rest from reference TRBV9 and TRBJ1-3 gives the full variable domain: DSGVTQTPKHLITATGQRVTLRCSPRSGDLSVYWYQQSLDQGLQFLIQYYNGEERAKGNILERFSAQQFPDLHSELNLSSLELGDSALYFCASGQGNTIYFGEGSWLTVV.

This clone was counted only a few times. The chain joins TRBV19 to TRBJ1-5; D unclear. Trimming removed 4 bases at V and 6 bases at J, with 16 bases between. The CDR3 spans 15 residues. Germline V lookup: CDR1 LNHDA, CDR2 SQIVND (reference sequence). The CDR3 bases are TGTGCCAGTAGTAGGAGCGCAGGCCCCACTCAGCCCCAGCATTTT. This gives the protein CASSRSAGPTQPQHF.

V is TRBV10-3 and J is TRBJ2-7; D may be TRBD1 (7 bases). CDR1 is ENHRY, CDR2 SYGVKD, per germline. The CDR3 has 13 amino acids. Trimming removed 3 bases from V and 3 bases from J, with 9 bases in between. CDR3 DNA: TGTGCCATCAGTGACAGGGGGGACTACGAGCAGTACTTC. Translation gives CAISDRGDYEQYF.

The rearrangement uses TRBV5-1 and TRBJ2-5; D ambiguous. CDR3 length: 12 residues. CDR1 and CDR2 (germline): SGHRS, YFSETQ. Trimming removed 2 bases from V and 5 bases from J, with 7 bases in between. The CDR3 protein is CASSLTRETQYF. The CDR3 bases are TGCGCCAGCAGCTTAACCCGGGAGACCCAGTACTTC. The full variable domain, completed using reference TRBV5-1 and TRBJ2-5, is KAGVTQTPRYLIKTRGQQVTLSCSPISGHRSVSWYQQTPGQGLQFLFEYFSETQRNKGNFPGRFSGRQFSNSRSEMNVSTLELGDSALYLCASSLTRETQYFGPGTRLLVL.

The V call is TRBV29-1, the J call TRBJ1-1; D is perhaps TRBD1 (5 bases). The V end was cut by 2 bases, the J end by 0 bases, with 19 bases between. The CDR3 loop spans 17 amino acids. Looked up from germline, CDR1 is SQVTM and CDR2 is ANQGSEA. The DNA of the CDR3 is TGCAGCGTTGAACCTGCGACGAGGGGAGGGATGAACACTGAAGCTTTCTTT. This gives the protein CSVEPATRGGMNTEAFF.

This chain uses TRBV6-2 or TRBV6-3 with TRBJ2-5; D remains unclear. V lost 3 bases and J 2 bases, leaving 10 bases between the germline ends. Germline loops: CDR1 MNHEY, CDR2 SVGEGT. The CDR3 contains 14 residues. CDR3 sequence: CASSYGWDQETQYF. The CDR3 DNA is TGTGCCAGCAGTTATGGTTGGGATCAAGAGACCCAGTACTTC.

This chain connects TRBV11-2 to TRBJ2-2, with a tentative D call TRBD2 (6 bases). Trimming shortened V by 5 bases and J by 5 bases, and 18 bases separated the two germline ends. This CDR3 spans 16 amino acids. CDR1 and CDR2 from the germline V gene are SGHAT and FQNNGV. Here the CDR3 DNA reads TGTGCCAGCAGCCAGGCAACGGGACTCCCGACCGGGGAGCTGTTTTTT. Amino acid sequence: CASSQATGLPTGELFF.

V gene TRBV9 combines with J gene TRBJ1-1, with D maybe TRBD1 (6 bases). Trimming stripped 0 bases from V and 0 bases from J, with 15 bases between. The CDR3 has 17 amino acids. Germline V gene data show CDR1 as SGDLS and CDR2 as YYNGEE. CDR3 residues: CASSVAGAGGMNTEAFF. The CDR3 nucleotides are TGTGCCAGCAGCGTAGCAGGGGCAGGAGGGATGAACACTGAAGCTTTCTTT.

The V gene is TRBV6-5, the J gene TRBJ1-5; 7 bases match TRBD1. This CDR3 is built from 15 residues. J was trimmed by 7 bases and V by 7 bases; bases with no gene match: 13. Germline values: CDR1 MNHEY, CDR2 SVGAGI. The CDR3 spells CASKNSGQTSQPQHF. CDR3 DNA sequence: TGTGCCAGCAAAAACTCGGGACAGACGTCCCAGCCCCAGCATTTT.

J is TRBJ2-2 and V is TRBV9; 10 bases match TRBD2. V dropped 3 bases and J dropped 4; count of bases not matched to a gene: 21. The CDR3 sequence is 21 residues long. Per germline, CDR1 SGDLS and CDR2 YYNGEE. CDR3 DNA: TGTGCCAGCAGCGCGCGCCCGCCGCATGAGCGGGAGGGCCGGAGCACCGGGGAGCTGTTTTTT. Its translation is CASSARPPHEREGRSTGELFF.

V is TRBV19 and J is TRBJ2-2, with TRBD2 as a possible D gene (6 bases). Trimming shortened V by 5 bases and J by 4 bases, and 11 bases separated the two germline ends. This CDR3 is 14 amino acids long. The germline V gene encodes CDR1 LNHDA and CDR2 SQIVND (reference sequence). CDR3 nucleotides: TGTGCCAGTAGTGCCGGGAGTACCACCGGGGAGCTGTTTTTT. Translating it yields CASSAGSTTGELFF.

CDR3 loop: CASSRHPRGATNEKLFF. CDR3 DNA: TGTGCCAGCAGTCGACACCCGCGGGGTGCAACTAATGAAAAACTGTTTTTT. The V call is TRBV27, the J call TRBJ1-4; D remains unclear. The CDR3 totals 17 residues. V was clipped by 5 bases and J by 0 bases, with 16 bases between them. Germline lookup yields CDR1 MNHEY and CDR2 SMNVEV (reference sequence).

The chain uses TRBV4-2 and TRBJ1-1, with TRBD1 as a possible D gene (5 bases). Looked up from germline, CDR1 is LGHNA and CDR2 is YNFKEQ. The CDR3 runs 17 residues. The V end was cut by 8 bases, the J end by 4 bases, with 26 bases between. The CDR3 sequence is CASSSFQGRPEGTEAFF. The CDR3 coding sequence is TGTGCCAGCTCGTCTTTTCAGGGTCGTCCTGAGGGCACTGAAGCTTTCTTT.